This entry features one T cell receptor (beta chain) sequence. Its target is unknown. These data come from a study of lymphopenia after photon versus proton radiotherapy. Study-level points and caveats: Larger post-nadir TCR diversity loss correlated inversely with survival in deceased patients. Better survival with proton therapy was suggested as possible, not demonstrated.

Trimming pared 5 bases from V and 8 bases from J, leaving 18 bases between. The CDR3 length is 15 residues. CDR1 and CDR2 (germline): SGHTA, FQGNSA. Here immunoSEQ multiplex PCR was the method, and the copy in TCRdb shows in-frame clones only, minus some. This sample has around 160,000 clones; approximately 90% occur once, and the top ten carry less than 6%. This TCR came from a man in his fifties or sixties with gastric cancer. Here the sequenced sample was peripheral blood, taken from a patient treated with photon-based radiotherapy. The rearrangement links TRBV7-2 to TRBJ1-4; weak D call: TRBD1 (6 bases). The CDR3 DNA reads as TGTGCCAGCAGCACACCCCAGAGGGGGGTCGAAAAACTGTTTTTT. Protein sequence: CASSTPQRGVEKLFF. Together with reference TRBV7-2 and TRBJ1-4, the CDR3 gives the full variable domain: GAGVSQSPSNKVTEKGKDVELRCDPISGHTALYWYRQSLGQGLEFLIYFQGNSAPDKSGLPSDRFSAERTGGSVSTLTIQRTQQEDSAVYLCASSTPQRGVEKLFFGSGTQLSVL.